Sequencing of this T cell receptor (beta chain) was carried out in a study of beta chain features in type 1 diabetes. Regarding the study as a whole: The study found moderately but significantly shorter TCRB CDR3s in all four CD4+ subsets of Type 1 diabetes patients. Sequencing of cDNA might inflate the share of cells that strongly express TCR. Naive, central memory and regulatory TCRB repertoires appeared more similar among patients than healthy donors. VDJ junctions from patients with type 1 diabetes contained fewer insertions and more deletions.

To note about this clone: Its antigen is as yet unknown.

CD45RO/CCR7/CD25/CD127/CD95/CD27 staining was used to isolate CD4+ naive, central memory, regulatory and stem cell-like memory cells by sorting. Every bit of the isolated RNA underwent reverse transcription, so sequencing read expressed TCRB transcripts. Only in-frame clones appear in the TCRdb table, and some are missing; sequencing was by immunoSEQ multiplex PCR. The sample shows around 97,000 clones, under 30% of them seen only once. The CDR3 covers 13 residues. Germline loops: CDR1 MNHEY, CDR2 SMNVEV (reference sequence). V shed 7 bases and J 7 bases; nucleotides not matched to a gene: 5. The chain uses TRBV27 and TRBJ1-5, with TRBD1 matching 9 bases. The sample was central memory CD4+ T cells from blood. The sequence came from a woman between 18 and 30 years old with type 1 diabetes. The CDR3 DNA follows: TGTGCCAGCACCGGGACAGGGAACCAGCCCCAGCATTTT. Translating gives CASTGTGNQPQHF.